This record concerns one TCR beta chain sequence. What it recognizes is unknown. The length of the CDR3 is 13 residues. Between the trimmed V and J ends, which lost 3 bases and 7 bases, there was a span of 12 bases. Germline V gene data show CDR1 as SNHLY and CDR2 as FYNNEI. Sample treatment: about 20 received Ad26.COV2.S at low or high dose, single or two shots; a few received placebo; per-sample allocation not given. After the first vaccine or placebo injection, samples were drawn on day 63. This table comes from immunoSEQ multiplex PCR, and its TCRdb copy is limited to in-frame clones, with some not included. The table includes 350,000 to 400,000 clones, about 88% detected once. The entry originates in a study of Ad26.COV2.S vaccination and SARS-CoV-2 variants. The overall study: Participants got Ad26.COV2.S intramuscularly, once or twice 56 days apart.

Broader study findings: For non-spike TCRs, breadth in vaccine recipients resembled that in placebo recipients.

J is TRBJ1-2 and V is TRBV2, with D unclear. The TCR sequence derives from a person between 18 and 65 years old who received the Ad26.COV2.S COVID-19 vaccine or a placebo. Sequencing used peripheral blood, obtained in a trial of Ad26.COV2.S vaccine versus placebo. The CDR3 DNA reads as TGTGCCAGCAGTGAGGGCGGTTACGGTGGCTACACCTTC. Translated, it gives CASSEGGYGGYTF. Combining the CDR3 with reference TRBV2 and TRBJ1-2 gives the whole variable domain EPEVTQTPSHQVTQMGQEVILRCVPISNHLYFYWYRQILGQKVEFLVSFYNNEISEKSEIFDDQFSVERPDGSNFTLKIRSTKLEDSAMYFCASSEGGYGGYTFGSGTRLTVV.